This entry lists 27 T cell receptor beta chains sequenced from one sample in a study of blood T cell repertoires in COVID-19. The protocol was immunoSEQ multiplex PCR, while the TCRdb copy is restricted to in-frame clones and leaves out a portion. The sample contains 200,000 to 300,000 clones, 70% to 85% of which appear only once. Sequenced: peripheral blood. These TCRs come from an elderly man with acute or convalescent COVID-19.

This clone was seen just once. This rearrangement joins TRBV7-6 to TRBJ2-1; 7 bases are a match to TRBD1. The V gene's germline CDR1 is SGHVS and CDR2 FNYEAQ. V gave up 5 bases and J gave up 3 bases; unmatched junction bases: 13. The CDR3 is 17 residues long. The CDR3 DNA is TGTGCCAGCAGCGGCTCACTGGACAGGAGCCGCTACAATGAGCAGTTCTTC. It codes for CASSGSLDRSRYNEQFF.

The CDR3 spells CASSGTQSNSPLHF. The DNA for the CDR3 is TGTGCCAGCAGCGGCACACAGTCTAATTCACCCCTCCACTTT. The rearrangement links TRBV9 to TRBJ1-6; D gene unclear. Germline V gene lookup returns CDR1 SGDLS and CDR2 YYNGEE. Trimming stripped 3 bases from V and 6 bases from J, with 10 bases between. This CDR3 is built from 14 residues.

The rearrangement joins TRBV5-1 to TRBJ2-5, with D maybe TRBD2 (5 bases). From germline, CDR1 is SGHRS and CDR2 YFSETQ. The V end lost 4 bases, the J end lost 3 bases, and 19 bases lay between the germline ends. This CDR3 has 16 residues. The CDR3 region is CASSLTGTVREETQYF. The CDR3 region has the DNA TGCGCCAGCAGCCTGACCGGTACAGTGCGGGAAGAGACCCAGTACTTC.

The V and J genes are TRBV24-1 and TRBJ2-1; the D gene is possibly TRBD1 (6 bases). This CDR3 is built from 15 residues. The V gene lost 0 bases and the J gene lost 13 bases, with 18 bases spanning the gap. CDR1 is KGHDR, CDR2 SFDVKD, per germline. The CDR3 bases are TGTGCCACCAGTGATTTGGGTCGGACAGTGAATGCCCAGTTCTTC. Encoded protein: CATSDLGRTVNAQFF.

V and J are TRBV3-1 (or the pseudogene TRBV3-2) and TRBJ2-6; D might be TRBD2 (6 bases). The germline CDR1 and CDR2 sequences are LGHDT and YNNKEL (reference sequence). There are 17 residues in the CDR3. V was pared by 1 base and J by 0 bases, with 10 bases between. CDR3 in DNA: TGTGCCAGCAGCCAAGGGGGGGTAAACTCTGGGGCCAACGTCCTGACTTTC. Translation gives CASSQGGVNSGANVLTF.

This chain uses TRBV23-1 with TRBJ2-7; 10 nucleotides align to TRBD1. TRBV23-1 is an open reading frame whose function is uncertain. Germline trimming cut 1 base from V and 4 bases from J; bases unmatched to any gene: 4. The CDR3 length is 15 residues. The CDR3 protein is CASSQWWTGGYEQYF. In DNA, the CDR3 is TGCGCCAGCAGTCAATGGTGGACAGGGGGATACGAGCAGTACTTC.

The gene calls are TRBV19 and TRBJ1-5, with TRBD1 matching over 7 bases. V trimming: 7 bases; J trimming: 3 bases; junction bases outside the gene matches: 9. The CDR3 is made up of 15 amino acids. The germline V gene has CDR1 LNHDA and CDR2 SQIVND (reference sequence). The CDR3 loop is CASIPRDSYNQPQHF. CDR3 bases: TGTGCCAGTATACCCCGGGACAGCTACAATCAGCCCCAGCATTTT.

The CDR3 is CASSPYAPGQDTEAFF. The CDR3 coding sequence is TGTGCCAGCAGTCCCTACGCTCCGGGACAGGACACTGAAGCTTTCTTT. The chain links TRBV27 to TRBJ1-1; 8 bases agree with TRBD1. The CDR3 has 16 amino acids. V shed 5 bases, J shed 3 bases, and the junction held 11 bases outside the gene matches. Germline V CDR1 and CDR2: MNHEY, SMNVEV (reference sequence).

This clone was seen a single time. The gene calls are TRBV6-5 and TRBJ2-7; perhaps TRBD1 as D (6 bases). V gave up 0 bases and J gave up 4 bases, with 13 bases separating them. This CDR3 contains 15 residues. The germline V gene has CDR1 MNHEY and CDR2 SVGAGI. The DNA for the CDR3 is TGTGCCAGCAGTTACTCGACAGGACGGACTTACGAGCAGTACTTC. Protein sequence: CASSYSTGRTYEQYF.

This rearrangement joins TRBV24-1 to TRBJ1-1; tentative D call: TRBD1 (5 bases). The CDR3 consists of 13 residues. In germline, CDR1 is KGHDR, CDR2 SFDVKD. V was cut by 9 bases and J by 3 bases, with 13 bases left in between. The CDR3 loop reads CATRRGLDTEAFF. In DNA, the CDR3 is TGTGCCACCCGTAGGGGTCTGGACACTGAAGCTTTCTTT.

The rearrangement joins TRBV15 to TRBJ2-7; TRBD2 agrees at 7 bases. With 0 bases clipped from V and 5 bases from J, the junction kept 4 bases outside the gene matches. CDR1 is LNHNV and CDR2 is YYDKDF in the germline V gene (reference sequence). The CDR3 sequence is 14 residues long. CDR3 loop: CATSRDPGGNEQYF. DNA for the CDR3: TGTGCCACCAGCAGAGATCCGGGGGGAAACGAGCAGTACTTC.

V usage is TRBV5-6 and J usage is TRBJ1-5, with TRBD1 matching 7 bases. After removal of 2 bases from V and 3 bases from J, the junction contained 5 bases not matched to a gene. The CDR3 extends over 15 amino acids. Germline-derived CDR1 and CDR2 are SGHDT and YYEEEE. The CDR3 is CASSFGGGPNQPQHF. CDR3 nucleotides: TGTGCCAGCAGCTTCGGAGGGGGCCCCAATCAGCCCCAGCATTTT. The full variable domain, completed using reference TRBV5-6 and TRBJ1-5, is DAGVTQSPTHLIKTRGQQVTLRCSPKSGHDTVSWYQQALGQGPQFIFQYYEEEERQRGNFPDRFSGHQFPNYSSELNVNALLLGDSALYLCASSFGGGPNQPQHFGDGTRLSIL.

The chain couples TRBV27 to TRBJ1-2, with D tentatively TRBD1 (5 bases). Trimming removed 8 bases at V and 0 bases at J, with 10 bases between. The CDR3 length is 13 residues. Germline V lookup: CDR1 MNHEY, CDR2 SMNVEV (reference sequence). CDR3 DNA sequence: TGTGCCAGCGGTAAGACAGCTAACTATGGCTACACCTTC. This encodes CASGKTANYGYTF.

The rearrangement joins TRBV23-1 to TRBJ1-4, with D possibly matching TRBD1 (6 bases). TRBV23-1 counts as an open reading frame of uncertain function. This CDR3 contains 18 residues. Trimming took 3 bases from V and 0 from J, leaving 17 bases between them. The CDR3 spells CASSHPGTRISTNEKLFF. CDR3 DNA: TGCGCCAGCAGTCATCCCGGGACACGGATATCAACTAATGAAAAACTGTTTTTT.

This clone was observed a handful of times. The chain is built from TRBV6-5 and TRBJ1-5; a weak D match, TRBD1 (5 bases). V shed 6 bases and J shed 0 bases, with 12 bases lying between them. The germline CDR1 and CDR2 sequences are MNHEY and SVGAGI. This CDR3 spans 15 amino acids. The CDR3 loop is CASSLVGGSNQPQHF. CDR3 bases: TGTGCCAGCAGCCTCGTCGGGGGTAGCAATCAGCCCCAGCATTTT.

This rearrangement joins TRBV28 to TRBJ1-4; 8 bases line up with TRBD1. Germline-derived CDR1 and CDR2 are MDHEN and SYDVKM. J gave up 3 bases and V 6 bases, and 6 bases lay outside the gene matches. CDR3 size: 15 residues. This CDR3 reads CASSDTDRANEKLFF. The CDR3 region has the DNA TGTGCCAGCAGCGACACGGACAGGGCTAATGAAAAACTGTTTTTT.

V gene TRBV4-1 combines with J gene TRBJ2-3; tentatively, D is TRBD2 (6 bases). The CDR3 loop spans 15 amino acids. Germline lookup yields CDR1 MGHRA and CDR2 YSYEKL. Trimming left V 4 bases short and J 4 bases short, with 15 bases between. For the CDR3, the DNA is TGCGCCAGCAGCCTCGGGAGAGACATAGCAGATACGCAGTATTTT. Translated, it gives CASSLGRDIADTQYF.

V gene TRBV18 combines with J gene TRBJ2-2, with D perhaps TRBD2 (6 bases). Germline V gene data show CDR1 as KGHSH and CDR2 as LQKENI. CDR3 length: 15 residues. Deletions cut 2 bases from V and 4 bases from J, with 11 bases between. CDR3 coding DNA: TGTGCCAGCTCACCAATGGAGGGGCTCACCGGGGAGCTGTTTTTT. It is translated as CASSPMEGLTGELFF.

The rearrangement uses TRBV12-5 and TRBJ2-7; D remains ambiguous. V was cut by 2 bases and J by 3 bases, with 8 bases left in between. The CDR3 is 13 amino acids. Germline CDR1 is LGHNT and CDR2 is FRNRAP. CDR3 nucleotides: TGTGCTAGTGGTTTGACGGGTGGCTACGAGCAGTACTTC. Its translation: CASGLTGGYEQYF.

This clone has more than one count but fewer than ten. The chain couples TRBV19 to TRBJ2-3; D is unclear. The germline V and J ends were trimmed by 1 base and 4 bases, with 6 bases remaining between them. There are 13 residues in the CDR3. CDR1 is LNHDA and CDR2 is SQIVND in the germline V gene (reference sequence). This CDR3 is CASSIGGADTQYF. CDR3 nucleotide sequence: TGTGCCAGTAGTATAGGAGGAGCAGATACGCAGTATTTT.

This clone was detected once. V usage is TRBV27 and J usage is TRBJ1-6; D unclear. The CDR3 runs 14 residues. From germline, CDR1 is MNHEY and CDR2 SMNVEV (reference sequence). V gave up 2 bases and J gave up 7 bases, with 9 bases separating them. The CDR3, as DNA: TGTGCCAGCAGTTTAGGACTTCGGAATTCACCCCTCCACTTT. The encoded protein is CASSLGLRNSPLHF.

This clone was picked up one time. This chain joins TRBV5-4 and TRBJ1-2; 9 bases line up with TRBD1. The V segment lost 3 bases and the J segment 6 bases; nucleotides outside the gene matches: 12. CDR3 length: 16 residues. Germline CDR1 SGHNT, CDR2 YYREEE (reference sequence). The DNA for the CDR3 is TGTGCCAGCAGCTACCCCCGGGACAGGGCGAAGGATGGCTACACCTTC. Translation: CASSYPRDRAKDGYTF.

V usage is TRBV11-2 and J usage is TRBJ2-1; 9 bases align to TRBD1. This CDR3 is 19 amino acids long. With V trimmed by 5 bases and J by 6 bases, 20 bases remained unmatched. Germline lookup yields CDR1 SGHAT and CDR2 FQNNGV. The CDR3 DNA is TGTGCCAGCAGCCTCCCGGACAGGGGTCTCGTAAACGTCGGCAATGAGCAGTTCTTC. The encoded protein is CASSLPDRGLVNVGNEQFF.

This clone is a singleton in its sample. The chain carries TRBV5-1 and TRBJ2-7, with 11 positions matching TRBD2. The CDR3 loop spans 18 amino acids. Trimming at V came to 0 bases and at J to 2 bases, leaving 10 bases not matched to a gene. Germline lookup yields CDR1 SGHRS and CDR2 YFSETQ. Here the CDR3 DNA reads TGCGCCAGCAGCTTGGGGTCTAGCGGGGGGCAATTTGCCTACGAGCAGTACTTC. This gives the protein CASSLGSSGGQFAYEQYF.

This clone has more than one count but fewer than ten. The genes are TRBV5-1 and TRBJ1-1; no clear D. From germline, CDR1 is SGHRS and CDR2 YFSETQ. This CDR3 has 14 amino acids. V lost 0 bases to trimming and J lost 1 base, with 7 bases between them. The CDR3: CASSLGVSNTEAFF. For the CDR3, the DNA is TGCGCCAGCAGCTTGGGAGTATCGAACACTGAAGCTTTCTTT.

J is TRBJ1-4 and V is TRBV2; TRBD1 agrees at 9 bases. V lost 9 bases and J lost 2; bases outside the gene matches: 4. Germline values: CDR1 SNHLY, CDR2 FYNNEI. The CDR3 is 14 amino acids. The CDR3 bases are TGTGCCAGTAACAGGGGGCAGACTAATGAAAAACTGTTTTTT. Amino acids: CASNRGQTNEKLFF. Filled out from reference TRBV2 and TRBJ1-4, the complete variable domain reads EPEVTQTPSHQVTQMGQEVILRCVPISNHLYFYWYRQILGQKVEFLVSFYNNEISEKSEIFDDQFSVERPDGSNFTLKIRSTKLEDSAMYFCASNRGQTNEKLFFGSGTQLSVL.

The rearrangement joins TRBV18 to TRBJ1-4, with D hard to call. The germline V gene has CDR1 KGHSH and CDR2 LQKENI. The V and J ends lost 0 bases and 4 bases respectively, with 6 bases between them. This CDR3 is 14 amino acids long. The CDR3 protein is CASSPPVSNEKLFF. CDR3 bases: TGTGCCAGCTCACCACCCGTTAGTAATGAAAAACTGTTTTTT.